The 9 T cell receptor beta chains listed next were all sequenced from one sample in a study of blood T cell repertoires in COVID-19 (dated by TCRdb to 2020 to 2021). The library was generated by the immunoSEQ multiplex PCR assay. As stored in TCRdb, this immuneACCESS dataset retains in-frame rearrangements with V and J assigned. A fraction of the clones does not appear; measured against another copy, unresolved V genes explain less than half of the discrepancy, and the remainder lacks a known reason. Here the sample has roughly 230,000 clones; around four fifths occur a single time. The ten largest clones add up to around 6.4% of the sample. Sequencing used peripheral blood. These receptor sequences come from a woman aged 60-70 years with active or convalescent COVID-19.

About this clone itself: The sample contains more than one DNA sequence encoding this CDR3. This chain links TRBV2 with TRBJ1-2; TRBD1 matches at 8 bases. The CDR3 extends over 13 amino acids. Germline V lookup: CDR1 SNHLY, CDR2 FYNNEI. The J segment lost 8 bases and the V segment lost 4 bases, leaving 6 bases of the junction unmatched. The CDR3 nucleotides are TGTGCCAGCAGTGCCGGGACAGGTAGAGGCTACACCTTC. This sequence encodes CASSAGTGRGYTF.

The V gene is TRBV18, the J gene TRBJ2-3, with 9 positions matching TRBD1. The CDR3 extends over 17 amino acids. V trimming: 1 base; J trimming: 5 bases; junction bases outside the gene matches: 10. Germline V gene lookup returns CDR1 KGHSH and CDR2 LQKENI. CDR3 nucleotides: TGTGCCAGCTCACCACTAGCCGGGACAGGGCTGGTAGATACGCAGTATTTT. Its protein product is CASSPLAGTGLVDTQYF. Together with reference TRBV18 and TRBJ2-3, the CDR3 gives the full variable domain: NAGVMQNPRHLVRRRGQEARLRCSPMKGHSHVYWYRQLPEEGLKFMVYLQKENIIDESGMPKERFSAEFPKEGPSILRIQQVVRGDSAAYFCASSPLAGTGLVDTQYFGPGTRLTVL.

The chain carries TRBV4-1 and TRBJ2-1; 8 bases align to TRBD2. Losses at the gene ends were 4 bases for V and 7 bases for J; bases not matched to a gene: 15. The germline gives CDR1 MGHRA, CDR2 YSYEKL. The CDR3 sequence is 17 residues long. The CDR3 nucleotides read TGCGCCAGCAGCCCCAGGGTAGCGGGGTTTACTTGGAATGAGCAGTTCTTC. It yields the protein CASSPRVAGFTWNEQFF.

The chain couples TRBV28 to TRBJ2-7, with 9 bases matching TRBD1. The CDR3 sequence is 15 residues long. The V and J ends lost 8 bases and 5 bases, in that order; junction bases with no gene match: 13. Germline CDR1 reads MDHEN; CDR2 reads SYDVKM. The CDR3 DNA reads TGTGCCAGCCGATCCGGGACAGGGTGGTGGGACGAGCAGTACGTC. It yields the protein CASRSGTGWWDEQYV.

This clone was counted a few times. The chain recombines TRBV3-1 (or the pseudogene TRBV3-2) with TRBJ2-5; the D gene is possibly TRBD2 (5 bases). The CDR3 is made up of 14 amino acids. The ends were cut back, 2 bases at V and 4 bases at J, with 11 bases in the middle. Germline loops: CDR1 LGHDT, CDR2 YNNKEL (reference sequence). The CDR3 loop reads CASSQRRIGETQYF. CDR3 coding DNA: TGTGCCAGCAGCCAACGGAGGATTGGAGAGACCCAGTACTTC.

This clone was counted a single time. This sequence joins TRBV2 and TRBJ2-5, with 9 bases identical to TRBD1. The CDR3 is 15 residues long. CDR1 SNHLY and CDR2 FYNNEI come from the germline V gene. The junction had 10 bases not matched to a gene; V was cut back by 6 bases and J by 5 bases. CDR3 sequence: CASSNYRGQLETQYF. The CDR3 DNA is TGTGCCAGCAGCAACTACAGGGGGCAGCTGGAGACCCAGTACTTC.

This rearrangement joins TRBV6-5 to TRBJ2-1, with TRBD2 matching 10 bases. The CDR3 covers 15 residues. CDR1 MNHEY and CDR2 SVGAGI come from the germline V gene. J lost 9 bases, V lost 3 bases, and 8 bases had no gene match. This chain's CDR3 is CASSYRLAGRGEQFF. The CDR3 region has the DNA TGTGCCAGCAGTTATAGACTAGCGGGTAGGGGTGAGCAGTTCTTC.

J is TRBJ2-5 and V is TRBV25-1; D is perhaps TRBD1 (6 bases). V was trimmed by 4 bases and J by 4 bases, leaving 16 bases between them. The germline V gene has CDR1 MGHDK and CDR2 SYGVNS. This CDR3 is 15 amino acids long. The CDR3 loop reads CASSVRGEGGETQYF. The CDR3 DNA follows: TGTGCCAGCAGTGTCAGGGGCGAAGGTGGAGAGACCCAGTACTTC.

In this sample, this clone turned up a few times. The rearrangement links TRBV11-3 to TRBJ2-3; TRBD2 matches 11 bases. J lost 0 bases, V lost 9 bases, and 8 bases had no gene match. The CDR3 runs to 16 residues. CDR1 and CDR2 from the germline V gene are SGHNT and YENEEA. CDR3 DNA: TGTGCCAGTGGACGGGGACTAGCGGTTAGCACAGATACGCAGTATTTT. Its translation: CASGRGLAVSTDTQYF.